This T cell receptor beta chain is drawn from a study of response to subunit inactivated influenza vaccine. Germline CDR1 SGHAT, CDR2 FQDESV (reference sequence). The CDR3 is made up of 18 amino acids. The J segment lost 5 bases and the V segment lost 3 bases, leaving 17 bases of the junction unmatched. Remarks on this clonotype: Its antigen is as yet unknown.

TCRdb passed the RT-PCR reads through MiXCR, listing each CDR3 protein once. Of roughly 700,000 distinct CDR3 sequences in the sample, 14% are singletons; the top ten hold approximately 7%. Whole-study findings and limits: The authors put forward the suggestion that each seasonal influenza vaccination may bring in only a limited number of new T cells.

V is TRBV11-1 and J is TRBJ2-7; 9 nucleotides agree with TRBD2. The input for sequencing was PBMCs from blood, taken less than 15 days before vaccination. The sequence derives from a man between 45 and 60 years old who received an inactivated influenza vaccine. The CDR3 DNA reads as TGTGCCAGCAGCTTTCGTCTAGCGGGGACTTCCCCCACTAACGAGCAGTACTTC. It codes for CASSFRLAGTSPTNEQYF.